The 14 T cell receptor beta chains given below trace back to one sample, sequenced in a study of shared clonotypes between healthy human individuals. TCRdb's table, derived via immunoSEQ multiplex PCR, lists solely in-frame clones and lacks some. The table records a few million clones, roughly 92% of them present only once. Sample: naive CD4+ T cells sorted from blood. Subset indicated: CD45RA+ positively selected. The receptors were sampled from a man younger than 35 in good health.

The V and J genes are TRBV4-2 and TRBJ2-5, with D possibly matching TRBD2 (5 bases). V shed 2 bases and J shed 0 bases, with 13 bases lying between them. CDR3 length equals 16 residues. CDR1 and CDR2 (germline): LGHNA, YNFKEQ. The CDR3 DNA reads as TGTGCCAGCAGCCAATCGCCCCGGGAACACCAAGAGACCCAGTACTTC. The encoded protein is CASSQSPREHQETQYF.

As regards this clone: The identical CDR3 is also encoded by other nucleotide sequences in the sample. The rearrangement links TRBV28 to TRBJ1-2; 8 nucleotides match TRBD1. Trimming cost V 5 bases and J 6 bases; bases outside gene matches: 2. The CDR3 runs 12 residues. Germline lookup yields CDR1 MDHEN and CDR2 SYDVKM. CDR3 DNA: TGTGCCAGCAGTCTGACAGGGGATGGCTACACCTTC. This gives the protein CASSLTGDGYTF.

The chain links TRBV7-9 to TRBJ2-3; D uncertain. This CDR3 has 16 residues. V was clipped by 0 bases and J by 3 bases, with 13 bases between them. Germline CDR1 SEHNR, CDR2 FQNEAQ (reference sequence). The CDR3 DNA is TGTGCCAGCAGCTTAGCGTACCTCCCCGGGACAGATACGCAGTATTTT. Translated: CASSLAYLPGTDTQYF.

This CDR3 is CASSSIQNTIYF. CDR3 DNA: TGTGCCAGCAGTTCTATTCAAAACACCATATATTTT. The J gene is TRBJ1-3, the V gene TRBV28, with D uncertain. Germline CDR1 is MDHEN and CDR2 is SYDVKM. The CDR3 covers 12 residues. Trimming cost V 4 bases and J 6 bases, with 7 bases left between them.

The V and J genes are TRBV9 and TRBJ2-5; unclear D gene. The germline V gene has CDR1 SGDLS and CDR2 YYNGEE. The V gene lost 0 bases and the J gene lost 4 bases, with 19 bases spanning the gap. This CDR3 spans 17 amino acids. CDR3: CASSVEDRHLRGETQYF. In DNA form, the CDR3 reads TGTGCCAGCAGCGTAGAGGACCGACACCTCCGAGGAGAGACCCAGTACTTC.

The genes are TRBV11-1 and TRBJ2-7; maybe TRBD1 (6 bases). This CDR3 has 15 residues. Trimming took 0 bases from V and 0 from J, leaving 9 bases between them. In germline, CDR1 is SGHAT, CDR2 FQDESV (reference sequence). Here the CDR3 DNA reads TGTGCCAGCAGCTTAGCGGACAGCACCTCCTACGAGCAGTACTTC. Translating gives CASSLADSTSYEQYF. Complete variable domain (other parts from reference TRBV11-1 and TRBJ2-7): EAEVAQSPRYKITEKSQAVAFWCDPISGHATLYWYRQILGQGPELLVQFQDESVVDDSQLPKDRFSAERLKGVDSTLKIQPAELGDSAMYLCASSLADSTSYEQYFGPGTRLTVT.

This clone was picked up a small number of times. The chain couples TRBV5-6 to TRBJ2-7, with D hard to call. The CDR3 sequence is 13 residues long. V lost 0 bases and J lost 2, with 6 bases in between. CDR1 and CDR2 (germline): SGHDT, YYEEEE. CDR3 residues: CASSLDSPYEQYF. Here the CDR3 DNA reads TGTGCCAGCAGCTTGGACAGTCCCTACGAGCAGTACTTC.

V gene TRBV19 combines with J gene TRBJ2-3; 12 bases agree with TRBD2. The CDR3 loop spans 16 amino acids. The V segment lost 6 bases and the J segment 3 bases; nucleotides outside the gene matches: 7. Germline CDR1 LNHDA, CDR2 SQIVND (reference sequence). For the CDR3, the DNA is TGTGCCAGTAGGAAAACCGGGACTAGCGGGACAGATACGCAGTATTTT. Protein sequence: CASRKTGTSGTDTQYF.

The chain's CDR3 is CASSEATRRETQYF. CDR3 nucleotides: TGTGCCAGCAGTGAAGCTACTCGGCGGGAGACCCAGTACTTC. The gene calls are TRBV2 and TRBJ2-5, with D unresolved. Per the germline V gene, CDR1 is SNHLY and CDR2 is FYNNEI. This CDR3 contains 14 residues. Trimming pared 0 bases from V and 5 bases from J, leaving 10 bases between.

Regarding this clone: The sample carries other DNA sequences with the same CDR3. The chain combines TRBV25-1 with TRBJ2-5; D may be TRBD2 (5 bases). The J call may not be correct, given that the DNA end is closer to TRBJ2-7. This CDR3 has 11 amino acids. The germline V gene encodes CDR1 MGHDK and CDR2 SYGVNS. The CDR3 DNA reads TGTGCCAGCAGTGCGGGGTACGAGCAGTACTTC. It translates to CASSAGYEQYF.

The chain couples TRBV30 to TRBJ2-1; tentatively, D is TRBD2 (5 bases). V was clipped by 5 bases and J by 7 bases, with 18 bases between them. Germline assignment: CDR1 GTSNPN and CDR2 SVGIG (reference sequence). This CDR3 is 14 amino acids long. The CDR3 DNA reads TGTGCCTGGGGACTGGATCACCCTGGTAATGAGCAGTTCTTC. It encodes CAWGLDHPGNEQFF.

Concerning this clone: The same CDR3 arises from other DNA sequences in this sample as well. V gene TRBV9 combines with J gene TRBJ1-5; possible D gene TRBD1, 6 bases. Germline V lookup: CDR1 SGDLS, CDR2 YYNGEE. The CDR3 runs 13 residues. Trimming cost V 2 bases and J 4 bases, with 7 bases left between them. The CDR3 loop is CASSVTGNQPQHF. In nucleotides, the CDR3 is TGTGCCAGCAGCGTTACAGGGAATCAGCCCCAGCATTTT.

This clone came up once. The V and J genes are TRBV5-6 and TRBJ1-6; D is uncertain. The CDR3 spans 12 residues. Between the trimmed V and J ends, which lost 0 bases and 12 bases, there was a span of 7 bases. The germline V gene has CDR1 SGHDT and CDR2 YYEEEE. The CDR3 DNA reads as TGTGCCAGCAGCTTGGCCTGGGGACCCCTCCACTTT. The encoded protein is CASSLAWGPLHF. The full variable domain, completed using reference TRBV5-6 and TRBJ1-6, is DAGVTQSPTHLIKTRGQQVTLRCSPKSGHDTVSWYQQALGQGPQFIFQYYEEEERQRGNFPDRFSGHQFPNYSSELNVNALLLGDSALYLCASSLAWGPLHFGNGTRLTVT.

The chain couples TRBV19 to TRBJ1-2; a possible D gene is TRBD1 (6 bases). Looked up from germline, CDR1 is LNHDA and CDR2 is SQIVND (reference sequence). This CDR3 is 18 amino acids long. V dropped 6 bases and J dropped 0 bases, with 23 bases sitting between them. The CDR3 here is CASSPWTGEGGTNYGYTF. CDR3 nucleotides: TGTGCCAGTAGCCCATGGACCGGAGAGGGGGGAACTAACTATGGCTACACCTTC. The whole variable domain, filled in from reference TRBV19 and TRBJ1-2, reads DGGITQSPKYLFRKEGQNVTLSCEQNLNHDAMYWYRQDPGQGLRLIYYSQIVNDFQKGDIAEGYSVSREKKESFPLTVTSAQKNPTAFYLCASSPWTGEGGTNYGYTFGSGTRLTVV.